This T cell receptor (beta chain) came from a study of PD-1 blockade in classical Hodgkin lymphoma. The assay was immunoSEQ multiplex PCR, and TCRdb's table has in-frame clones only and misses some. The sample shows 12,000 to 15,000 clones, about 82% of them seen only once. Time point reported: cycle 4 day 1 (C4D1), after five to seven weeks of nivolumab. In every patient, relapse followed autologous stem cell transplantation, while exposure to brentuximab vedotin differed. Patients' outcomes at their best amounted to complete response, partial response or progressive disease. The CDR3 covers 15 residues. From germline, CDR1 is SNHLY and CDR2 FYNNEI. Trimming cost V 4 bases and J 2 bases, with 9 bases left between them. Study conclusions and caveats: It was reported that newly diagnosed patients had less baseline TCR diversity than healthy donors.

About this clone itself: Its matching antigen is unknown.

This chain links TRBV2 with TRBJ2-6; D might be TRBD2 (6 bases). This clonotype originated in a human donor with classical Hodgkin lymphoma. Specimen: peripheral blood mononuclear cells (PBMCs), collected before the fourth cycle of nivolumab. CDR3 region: CASSGGVTGANVLTF. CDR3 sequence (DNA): TGTGCCAGCAGTGGGGGGGTGACTGGGGCCAACGTCCTGACTTTC.